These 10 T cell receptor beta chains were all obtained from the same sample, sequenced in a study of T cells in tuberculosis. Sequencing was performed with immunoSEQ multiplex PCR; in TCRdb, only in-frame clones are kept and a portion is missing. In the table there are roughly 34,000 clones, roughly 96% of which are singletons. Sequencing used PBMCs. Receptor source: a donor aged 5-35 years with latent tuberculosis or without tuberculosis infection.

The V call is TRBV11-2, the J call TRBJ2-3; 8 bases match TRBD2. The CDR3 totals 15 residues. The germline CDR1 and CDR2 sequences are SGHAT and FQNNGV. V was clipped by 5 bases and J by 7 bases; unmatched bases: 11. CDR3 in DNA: TGTGCCAGCAGCCTCCCGGGACTAGAAATACATACGCAGTATTTT. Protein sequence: CASSLPGLEIHTQYF.

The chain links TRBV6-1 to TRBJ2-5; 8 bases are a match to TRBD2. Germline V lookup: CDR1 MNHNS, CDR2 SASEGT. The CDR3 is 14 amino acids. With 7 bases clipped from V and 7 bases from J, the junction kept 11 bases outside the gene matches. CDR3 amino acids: CASTVTGGPGTQYF. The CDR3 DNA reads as TGTGCCAGCACAGTGACGGGGGGGCCAGGGACCCAGTACTTC.

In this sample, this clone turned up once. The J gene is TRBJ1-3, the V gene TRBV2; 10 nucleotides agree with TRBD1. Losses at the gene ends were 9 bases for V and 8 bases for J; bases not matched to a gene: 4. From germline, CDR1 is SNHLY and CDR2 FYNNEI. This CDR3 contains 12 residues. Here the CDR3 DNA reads TGTGCCAGTGGGACAGGGGTTTACACCATATATTTT. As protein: CASGTGVYTIYF.

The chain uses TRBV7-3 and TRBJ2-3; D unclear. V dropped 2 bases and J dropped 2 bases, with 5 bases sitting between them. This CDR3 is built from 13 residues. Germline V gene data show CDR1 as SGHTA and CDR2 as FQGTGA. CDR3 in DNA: TGTGCCAGCAGCTTAGCTAACACAGATACGCAGTATTTT. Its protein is CASSLANTDTQYF.

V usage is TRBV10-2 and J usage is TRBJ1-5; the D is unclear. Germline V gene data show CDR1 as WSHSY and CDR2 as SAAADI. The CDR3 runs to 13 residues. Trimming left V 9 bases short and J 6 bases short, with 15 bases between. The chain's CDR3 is CASSSSFGQPQHF. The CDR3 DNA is TGCGCCAGTAGCAGCAGTTTCGGTCAGCCCCAGCATTTT.

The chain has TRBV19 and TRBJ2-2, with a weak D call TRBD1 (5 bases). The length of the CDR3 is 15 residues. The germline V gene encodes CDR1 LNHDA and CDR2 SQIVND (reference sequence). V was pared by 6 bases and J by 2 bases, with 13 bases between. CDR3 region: CASSWVDRNTGELFF. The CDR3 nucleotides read TGTGCCAGTAGCTGGGTCGACAGAAACACCGGGGAGCTGTTTTTT.

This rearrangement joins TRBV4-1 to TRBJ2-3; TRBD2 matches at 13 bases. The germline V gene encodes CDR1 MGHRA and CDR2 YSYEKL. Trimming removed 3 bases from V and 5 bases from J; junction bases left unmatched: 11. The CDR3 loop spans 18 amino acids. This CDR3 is CASSQGLTSGGAGDTQYF. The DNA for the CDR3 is TGCGCCAGCAGCCAGGGGCTAACTAGCGGGGGGGCCGGAGATACGCAGTATTTT.

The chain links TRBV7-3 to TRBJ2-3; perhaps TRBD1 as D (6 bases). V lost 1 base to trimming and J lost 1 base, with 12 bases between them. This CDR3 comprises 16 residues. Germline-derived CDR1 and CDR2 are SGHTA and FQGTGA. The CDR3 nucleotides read TGTGCCAGCAGCTTAAGAGGCAGGGGTGGCACAGATACGCAGTATTTT. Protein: CASSLRGRGGTDTQYF.

The CDR3 nucleotides are TGTGCCAGTAGTAAGTTTCGCGGGTCGGTCTACGAGCAGTACTTC. The encoded protein is CASSKFRGSVYEQYF. The chain joins TRBV19 to TRBJ2-7; weak D call: TRBD2 (5 bases). Per germline, CDR1 LNHDA and CDR2 SQIVND (reference sequence). V dropped 4 bases and J dropped 3 bases, with 16 bases sitting between them. The CDR3 is 15 amino acids.

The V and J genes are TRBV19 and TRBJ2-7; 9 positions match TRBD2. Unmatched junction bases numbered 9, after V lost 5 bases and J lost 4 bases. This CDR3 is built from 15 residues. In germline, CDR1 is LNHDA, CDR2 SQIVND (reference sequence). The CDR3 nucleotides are TGTGCCAGTAGTCCCGAGACTAGCGGACTGTACGAGCAGTACTTC. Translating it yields CASSPETSGLYEQYF.